This T cell receptor beta chain was observed in a study of shared clonotypes between healthy human individuals. Study-wide results and limits: Clonotype sharing across a few donors was observed for 4% to 6.5% of naive CD4 clonotypes. Collection of samples was limited to blood; tissue repertoires likely differ. Generally, naive subsets came out with larger estimated richness than memory subsets.

Points on this clone: The antigen remains undetermined.

Sequenced by immunoSEQ multiplex PCR; TCRdb stores in-frame clones only, minus some. The sample lists 2,500,000 or so clones, 93% seen once, with 0.35% to 0.45% in the top ten. The length of the CDR3 is 15 residues. Between the trimmed V and J ends, which lost 5 bases and 3 bases, there was a span of 16 bases. Looked up from germline, CDR1 is SEHNR and CDR2 is FQNEAQ (reference sequence). The genes are TRBV7-9 and TRBJ1-2; a weak D match, TRBD1 (6 bases). Input material: naive CD4+ T cells from PBMCs. The subset: CD45RA+ positively selected. The sequence came from a man between 18 and 35 years old in good health. Some clones in this sample may be carry-over from other donors' samples. The CDR3 spells CASSRDRPRYYGYTF. The CDR3 bases are TGTGCCAGCAGCCGAGACAGGCCGAGATACTATGGCTACACCTTC. The full variable domain, completed using reference TRBV7-9 and TRBJ1-2, is DTGVSQNPRHKITKRGQNVTFRCDPISEHNRLYWYRQTLGQGPEFLTYFQNEAQLEKSRLLSDRFSAERPKGSFSTLEIQRTEQGDSAMYLCASSRDRPRYYGYTFGSGTRLTVV.